The T cell receptor (beta chain) described here comes from a study of technical replicates of blood from a few donors. Repertoires were generated with immunoSEQ multiplex PCR, while TCRdb's copy carries only in-frame clones and drops some. The table records under 80,000 clones, about 90% of them present only once. The CDR3 runs to 13 residues. V lost 1 base to trimming and J lost 5 bases, with 8 bases between them. Germline V lookup: CDR1 SEHNR, CDR2 FQNEAQ (reference sequence). Sequenced sample: T cells isolated from PBMCs. The rearrangement joins TRBV7-9 to TRBJ1-1; a possible D gene is TRBD1 (6 bases). The source of this sequence is a human donor in good health. Some clones in this sample may be carry-over from other donors' samples. This CDR3 reads CASSLEGQTEAFF. For the CDR3, the DNA is TGTGCCAGCAGCTTAGAAGGACAGACTGAAGCTTTCTTT.